The 19 T cell receptor beta chains presented below share a single source sample, sequenced in a study of shared clonotypes between healthy human individuals (dated by TCRdb to 2019 to 2021). CD8 naive samples were CD45RO-negative cells positively selected for CCR7, giving a CD45RA+CCR7+ population that excluded TemRA cells. Library preparation employed the immunoSEQ multiplex PCR assay. TCRdb carries this immuneACCESS record with in-frame sequences only. Its versions omit some clonotypes, under half of them owing to an unresolved V gene in the studies checked, with the rest unexplained. For this sample there are millions of clones; 85% to 95% appear just once. Of the sample, around 1.7% falls within the top ten clones. Sequenced material: naive CD8+ T cells from PBMCs. The cell subset or site label for this specimen denotes: CD45RA+CCR7+. The receptors were sampled from a man aged 18 to 35 in good health. Some clones in this sample may be carry-over from other donors' samples.

The chain employs TRBV7-3 and TRBJ2-7; TRBD1 or TRBD2 may be the D gene (6 bases each). CDR1 and CDR2 from the germline V gene are SGHTA and FQGTGA. V shed 1 base and J shed 4 bases, with 20 bases lying between them. The CDR3 is 17 amino acids. This CDR3 is CASSLRGRLVEGYEQYF. In nucleotides, the CDR3 is TGTGCCAGCAGCTTAAGGGGGCGGCTAGTGGAGGGATACGAGCAGTACTTC. The full variable domain, with the rest looked up from reference TRBV7-3 and TRBJ2-7, is GAGVSQTPSNKVTEKGKYVELRCDPISGHTALYWYRQSLGQGPEFLIYFQGTGAADDSGLPNDRFFAVRPEGSVSTLKIQRTERGDSAVYLCASSLRGRLVEGYEQYFGPGTRLTVT.

This clone turned up a few times. Other nucleotide sequences in the sample specify the same CDR3. The chain combines TRBV7-9 with TRBJ1-4; D gene uncertain. The CDR3 loop spans 12 amino acids. V shed 0 bases and J shed 6 bases, with 2 bases lying between them. Germline values: CDR1 SEHNR, CDR2 FQNEAQ (reference sequence). As DNA, the CDR3 is TGTGCCAGCAGCTTAGCCGATGAAAAACTGTTTTTT. This encodes CASSLADEKLFF. Complete variable domain (other parts from reference TRBV7-9 and TRBJ1-4): DTGVSQNPRHKITKRGQNVTFRCDPISEHNRLYWYRQTLGQGPEFLTYFQNEAQLEKSRLLSDRFSAERPKGSFSTLEIQRTEQGDSAMYLCASSLADEKLFFGSGTQLSVL.

A single count supports this clone. V usage is TRBV5-5 and J usage is TRBJ2-7, with TRBD1 identical over 9 bases. The length of the CDR3 is 18 residues. Germline loops: CDR1 SGHKS, CDR2 YYEKEE (reference sequence). J lost 2 bases, V lost 6 bases, and 18 bases had no gene match. The CDR3 region is CASNIFPLGQGAPYEQYF. CDR3 nucleotide sequence: TGTGCCAGCAACATATTCCCCCTGGGACAGGGCGCTCCCTACGAGCAGTACTTC.

With respect to this clone: The sample carries other DNA sequences with the same CDR3. This chain uses TRBV27 with TRBJ1-5; 10 bases align to TRBD1. Germline V gives CDR1 MNHEY, CDR2 SMNVEV (reference sequence). V shed 3 bases, J shed 6 bases, and the junction held 2 bases outside the gene matches. The CDR3 spans 14 residues. The DNA of the CDR3 is TGTGCCAGCAGTTTCCGGGACAGGGGTCAGCCCCAGCATTTT. It codes for CASSFRDRGQPQHF.

The CDR3 protein is CASSQGLAVYNEQFF. In DNA, the CDR3 is TGTGCCAGCAGCCAAGGTCTAGCGGTATACAATGAGCAGTTCTTC. The chain is built from TRBV4-2 and TRBJ2-1, with TRBD2 matching over 7 bases. The CDR3 totals 15 residues. Germline V lookup: CDR1 LGHNA, CDR2 YNFKEQ. The junction had 4 bases not matched to a gene; V was cut back by 1 base and J by 4 bases.

V and J are TRBV30 and TRBJ2-1; 15 nucleotides align to TRBD2. CDR1 GTSNPN and CDR2 SVGIG come from the germline V gene (reference sequence). The CDR3 is made up of 19 amino acids. V lost 3 bases and J lost 4; bases outside the gene matches: 13. The CDR3 DNA is TGTGCCTGGAGCGGGGGGACTAGCGGGAGGTTGCGACAATACAATGAGCAGTTCTTC. It encodes CAWSGGTSGRLRQYNEQFF.

The genes are TRBV5-4 and TRBJ2-2; D gene uncertain. V was shortened by 0 bases and J by 7 bases, with 19 bases between the two germline ends. This CDR3 contains 17 residues. Per the germline V gene, CDR1 is SGHNT and CDR2 is YYREEE (reference sequence). The CDR3 loop reads CASSLAPSPSTFGELFF. CDR3 DNA sequence: TGTGCCAGCAGCTTGGCGCCAAGCCCAAGTACGTTCGGGGAGCTGTTTTTT.

J is TRBJ2-7 and V is TRBV6-5, with D possibly being TRBD1 or TRBD2 (5 bases each). V gave up 1 base and J gave up 7 bases, with 14 bases separating them. Germline loops: CDR1 MNHEY, CDR2 SVGAGI. The length of the CDR3 is 14 residues. DNA for the CDR3: TGTGCCAGCAGTTACTGGGACGGGGCGGAAGAGCAGTACTTC. Residues: CASSYWDGAEEQYF.

The chain combines TRBV5-1 with TRBJ2-5; the match to TRBD2 covers 9 bases. The CDR3 is 19 residues long. CDR1 SGHRS and CDR2 YFSETQ come from the germline V gene. J was trimmed by 2 bases and V by 4 bases; bases with no gene match: 18. The DNA for the CDR3 is TGCGCCAGCAGCCCGCAGACTAGCGGCCAACTTATGGGGCAAGAGACCCAGTACTTC. Amino acids: CASSPQTSGQLMGQETQYF.

V and J are TRBV5-8 and TRBJ2-1; D not resolved. The germline gives CDR1 SGHTS, CDR2 YDEGEE. With 4 bases removed from V and 3 bases from J, the gap between germline ends came to 11 bases. This CDR3 comprises 14 residues. Here the CDR3 DNA reads TGTGCCAGCAGCGCCCGAGAAGGCTACAATGAGCAGTTCTTC. The encoded protein is CASSAREGYNEQFF.

The rearrangement joins TRBV5-1 to TRBJ1-1, with D tentatively TRBD1 (5 bases). Between the trimmed V and J ends, which lost 4 bases and 6 bases, there was a span of 19 bases. This CDR3 is built from 15 residues. CDR1 and CDR2 (germline): SGHRS, YFSETQ. As DNA, the CDR3 is TGCGCCAGCAGCCCGTGGGACCCCCGGACGGCTGAAGCTTTCTTT. Protein product: CASSPWDPRTAEAFF.

A single count supports this clone. The V gene is TRBV15, the J gene TRBJ2-1; D might be TRBD1 or TRBD2, each matching 5 bases. This CDR3 contains 14 residues. Germline CDR1 LNHNV, CDR2 YYDKDF (reference sequence). The V end lost 8 bases, the J end lost 7 bases, and 18 bases lay between the germline ends. CDR3 nucleotides: TGTGCCACCTTACCTCGGGGCCTTCGGAATGAGCAGTTCTTC. Protein product: CATLPRGLRNEQFF.

This chain uses TRBV11-2 with TRBJ2-7; TRBD2 aligns across 9 bases. This CDR3 has 16 amino acids. Germline assignment: CDR1 SGHAT and CDR2 FQNNGV. V shed 0 bases and J 2 bases; nucleotides not matched to a gene: 5. The CDR3 reads CASSLEGTSLAYEQYF. In DNA, the CDR3 is TGTGCCAGCAGCTTAGAGGGGACTAGCTTAGCCTACGAGCAGTACTTC.

V usage is TRBV25-1 and J usage is TRBJ2-7; possibly TRBD1 or TRBD2 for D (5 bases each). The V gene's germline CDR1 is MGHDK and CDR2 SYGVNS. CDR3 length: 14 residues. V shed 4 bases and J shed 3 bases, with 13 bases lying between them. The CDR3 sequence: CASSAGTIIYEQYF. As DNA, the CDR3 is TGTGCCAGCAGTGCCGGGACGATTATCTACGAGCAGTACTTC.

This clone is a singleton in its sample. The chain has TRBV4-3 and TRBJ2-5; TRBD2 matches 7 bases. Germline values: CDR1 LGHNA, CDR2 YSLEER. The CDR3 totals 14 residues. V shed 1 base and J 5 bases; nucleotides not matched to a gene: 4. In DNA form, the CDR3 reads TGCGCCAGCAGCCAAGGGTTGGGAGGGGAGACCCAGTACTTC. Protein sequence: CASSQGLGGETQYF.

This rearrangement joins TRBV7-3 to TRBJ2-7; D possibly corresponds to TRBD1 (6 bases). This CDR3 comprises 15 residues. Per germline, CDR1 SGHTA and CDR2 FQGTGA. Trimming removed 4 bases at V and 4 bases at J, with 17 bases between. Here the CDR3 DNA reads TGTGCCAGCAGCTGTACGACAGGATTTCGATACGAGCAGTACTTC. This sequence encodes CASSCTTGFRYEQYF.

This chain links TRBV27 with TRBJ1-1; TRBD1 matches 7 bases. V lost 8 bases to trimming and J lost 1 base; unmatched junction nucleotides: 7. This CDR3 region has 14 residues. Per germline, CDR1 MNHEY and CDR2 SMNVEV (reference sequence). DNA of the CDR3: TGTGCCAGCTGGAGTAGGGGGCGGAACACTGAAGCTTTCTTT. Protein sequence: CASWSRGRNTEAFF.

CDR3 loop: CASGPLGGGAFF. The DNA of the CDR3 is TGTGCTAGTGGCCCCCTGGGGGGGGGAGCTTTCTTT. V gene TRBV12-5 combines with J gene TRBJ1-1, with D maybe TRBD1 (5 bases). This CDR3 has 12 residues. The ends were cut back, 6 bases at V and 10 bases at J, with 15 bases in the middle. Germline CDR1 reads LGHNT; CDR2 reads FRNRAP.

This clone was recorded only once. The gene calls are TRBV27 and TRBJ2-1; D is ambiguous. Deletions cut 0 bases from V and 7 bases from J, with 13 bases between. In germline, CDR1 is MNHEY, CDR2 SMNVEV (reference sequence). The CDR3 loop spans 15 amino acids. The CDR3 coding sequence is TGTGCCAGCAGTTTATCGATCGGCGCTCCGAATGAGCAGTTCTTC. This codes for CASSLSIGAPNEQFF.